This T cell receptor beta chain was captured by sequencing in a study of T cells after yellow fever vaccination. The CDR3 runs 13 residues. Germline loops: CDR1 SGHTA, CDR2 FQGNSA. With 3 bases removed from V and 7 bases from J, the gap between germline ends came to 10 bases. This clonotype has more than one count but fewer than ten. MiXCR was run by TCRdb on the 5' RACE reads, yielding one entry per CDR3 protein. The profile shows about 240,000 distinct CDR3 sequences, about 7% of them singletons. The TCR sequence derives from a man aged 25 to 40 who received the YFV17D yellow fever vaccine. Material: CD4+ T cells sorted from PBMCs, obtained 15 days after the yellow fever booster vaccination. This sequence joins TRBV7-2 and TRBJ1-5; possible D gene TRBD1, 5 bases. CDR3: CASSLTGDQPQHF. As DNA, the CDR3 is TGTGCCAGCAGCTTGACGGGGGACCAGCCCCAGCATTTT.